The 23 T cell receptor beta chains given below trace back to one sample, sequenced in a study of T cell responses to AZD1222 COVID-19 vaccine. TCRdb keeps only in-frame clones here, not all; method: immunoSEQ multiplex PCR. The sample has more than 100,000 clones; 75% to 90% are singletons. The sequences come from peripheral blood, collected on day 0 of AZD1222 vaccination. The receptors derive from an adult in good health.

The J gene is TRBJ2-5, the V gene TRBV18; TRBD1 matches 8 bases. The CDR3 spans 15 residues. The V segment lost 6 bases and the J segment 3 bases; nucleotides outside the gene matches: 9. Germline CDR1 and CDR2: KGHSH and LQKENI. The CDR3: CASSGRQGIEETQYF. The CDR3 DNA reads as TGTGCCAGCTCGGGTAGACAGGGGATAGAAGAGACCCAGTACTTC.

The chain couples TRBV7-2 to TRBJ1-5; D gene ambiguous. The CDR3 extends over 16 amino acids. CDR1 and CDR2 from the germline V gene are SGHTA and FQGNSA. V was trimmed by 1 base and J by 3 bases, leaving 13 bases between them. CDR3 coding DNA: TGTGCCAGCAGCTTAGTTCCAGGATTCGACAATCAGCCCCAGCATTTT. It yields the protein CASSLVPGFDNQPQHF. The entire variable domain, with the rest obtained from reference TRBV7-2 and TRBJ1-5, is as follows: GAGVSQSPSNKVTEKGKDVELRCDPISGHTALYWYRQSLGQGLEFLIYFQGNSAPDKSGLPSDRFSAERTGGSVSTLTIQRTQQEDSAVYLCASSLVPGFDNQPQHFGDGTRLSIL.

This rearrangement joins TRBV9 to TRBJ2-1; D is perhaps TRBD2 (5 bases). This CDR3 region has 14 residues. Trimming shortened V by 2 bases and J by 5 bases, and 11 bases separated the two germline ends. CDR1 and CDR2 from the germline V gene are SGDLS and YYNGEE. The CDR3 DNA reads as TGTGCCAGCAGCGTGAGGGCGGCGGACAATGAGCAGTTCTTC. It codes for CASSVRAADNEQFF.

This rearrangement joins TRBV6-1 to TRBJ2-7, with TRBD1 matching 11 bases. The trim removed 2 bases at V and 4 bases at J, leaving 7 bases unmatched. Germline loops: CDR1 MNHNS, CDR2 SASEGT. This CDR3 is built from 16 residues. The CDR3 bases are TGTGCCAGCAGTGAATTTAGGGGGACAGGGGGGTACGAGCAGTACTTC. This translates into CASSEFRGTGGYEQYF.

The V gene is TRBV5-1, the J gene TRBJ2-1, with 8 bases fitting TRBD2. Trimming removed 7 bases from V and 0 bases from J; junction bases left unmatched: 6. Germline loops: CDR1 SGHRS, CDR2 YFSETQ. This CDR3 is built from 15 residues. DNA for the CDR3: TGCGCCAGCGGGGAAGGGACTAGCTCCTACAATGAGCAGTTCTTC. Its translation is CASGEGTSSYNEQFF. The full variable domain, rest sourced from reference TRBV5-1 and TRBJ2-1, is KAGVTQTPRYLIKTRGQQVTLSCSPISGHRSVSWYQQTPGQGLQFLFEYFSETQRNKGNFPGRFSGRQFSNSRSEMNVSTLELGDSALYLCASGEGTSSYNEQFFGPGTRLTVL.

The chain joins TRBV5-1 to TRBJ2-2; D perhaps matches TRBD1 (5 bases). V was cut by 4 bases and J by 4 bases, with 14 bases left in between. CDR3 length equals 15 residues. Germline lookup yields CDR1 SGHRS and CDR2 YFSETQ. This CDR3 reads CASSAAPQGTGELFF. The CDR3 region has the DNA TGCGCCAGCAGCGCGGCGCCCCAGGGCACCGGGGAGCTGTTTTTT.

The rearrangement uses TRBV6-5 and TRBJ2-7, with D maybe TRBD2 (7 bases). This CDR3 has 15 residues. V was shortened by 0 bases and J by 3 bases, with 12 bases between the two germline ends. Germline CDR1 reads MNHEY; CDR2 reads SVGAGI. CDR3 bases: TGTGCCAGCAGTTACTCGCCGCGGGGGCGCTACGAGCAGTACTTC. Its translation: CASSYSPRGRYEQYF.

The rearrangement uses TRBV7-9 and TRBJ1-2; possible D gene TRBD1, 6 bases. The CDR3 extends over 19 amino acids. V dropped 2 bases and J dropped 2 bases, with 24 bases sitting between them. CDR1 is SEHNR and CDR2 is FQNEAQ in the germline V gene (reference sequence). In DNA form, the CDR3 reads TGTGCCAGCAGCTTAATCGATCCCCGTGGGGGGCGGGAGAACTATGGCTACACCTTC. Translated, it gives CASSLIDPRGGRENYGYTF.

V is TRBV27 and J is TRBJ2-3; 15 nucleotides match TRBD2. The CDR3 has 16 amino acids. Germline loops: CDR1 MNHEY, CDR2 SMNVEV (reference sequence). V was clipped by 5 bases and J by 6 bases; unmatched bases: 6. The CDR3 region is CASSRTSGRAKDTQYF. DNA for the CDR3: TGTGCCAGCAGTAGGACTAGCGGGAGGGCCAAGGATACGCAGTATTTT.

The V and J genes are TRBV28 and TRBJ1-2; D may be TRBD1 (5 bases). The V and J ends lost 8 bases and 7 bases respectively, with 23 bases between them. CDR3 length: 15 residues. Per the germline V gene, CDR1 is MDHEN and CDR2 is SYDVKM. The CDR3 sequence is CASADPRDLDSGYTF. Written as DNA, the CDR3 is TGTGCCAGCGCCGATCCGCGGGACTTAGATTCTGGCTACACCTTC.

This clone was detected once. V gene TRBV19 combines with J gene TRBJ2-7; TRBD2 matches at 12 bases. J lost 3 bases, V lost 6 bases, and 3 bases had no gene match. This CDR3 comprises 14 residues. CDR1 and CDR2 from the germline V gene are LNHDA and SQIVND (reference sequence). CDR3 DNA: TGTGCCAGTAGCACTAGCGGGGGGAACTACGAGCAGTACTTC. Its translation is CASSTSGGNYEQYF.

The rearrangement uses TRBV19 and TRBJ1-5, with D possibly being TRBD1 (5 bases). CDR1 and CDR2 from the germline V gene are LNHDA and SQIVND (reference sequence). The CDR3 length is 18 residues. V was clipped by 3 bases and J by 2 bases, with 20 bases between them. The DNA of the CDR3 is TGTGCCAGTAGTATCAGGGTTTTCGGGGGATCGGGCAATCAGCCCCAGCATTTT. This codes for CASSIRVFGGSGNQPQHF.

The rearrangement joins TRBV10-3 to TRBJ1-6; D uncertain. V was cut by 3 bases and J by 7 bases, with 7 bases left in between. The CDR3 contains 13 residues. Germline V CDR1 and CDR2: ENHRY, SYGVKD. CDR3 residues: CAISDTENSPLHF. Written as DNA, the CDR3 is TGTGCCATCAGTGACACCGAAAATTCACCCCTCCACTTT.

The V gene is TRBV7-8, the J gene TRBJ2-1; D perhaps matches TRBD2 (6 bases). Between the trimmed V and J ends, which lost 10 bases and 6 bases, there was a span of 10 bases. Germline V gives CDR1 SGHVS, CDR2 FQNEAQ. The CDR3 totals 11 residues. The CDR3 sequence: CATGTFNEQFF. The CDR3 DNA sequence: TGTGCCACCGGGACTTTCAATGAGCAGTTCTTC.

The chain uses TRBV4-2 and TRBJ1-6, with 10 bases matching TRBD1. This CDR3 has 17 residues. Germline V lookup: CDR1 LGHNA, CDR2 YNFKEQ. V shed 0 bases and J 10 bases; nucleotides not matched to a gene: 9. In nucleotides, the CDR3 is TGTGCCAGCAGCCAAGATAGGGGGACAGGGGTTGACTCACCCCTCCACTTT. Its protein is CASSQDRGTGVDSPLHF.

The chain carries TRBV29-1 and TRBJ2-3; 7 bases are a match to TRBD2. Germline-derived CDR1 and CDR2 are SQVTM and ANQGSEA. J lost 3 bases, V lost 6 bases, and 12 bases had no gene match. This CDR3 has 15 amino acids. CDR3 sequence reads: CSVATSPTSTDTQYF. The CDR3 coding sequence is TGCAGCGTCGCGACTAGCCCGACATCTACAGATACGCAGTATTTT.

The J gene is TRBJ2-1, the V gene TRBV4-2, with 7 bases aligning to TRBD2. CDR3 length: 14 residues. J gave up 6 bases and V 1 base, and 3 bases lay outside the gene matches. Looked up from germline, CDR1 is LGHNA and CDR2 is YNFKEQ. CDR3 loop: CASSQGGSSNEQFF. In nucleotides, the CDR3 is TGTGCCAGCAGCCAAGGCGGGAGCAGCAATGAGCAGTTCTTC.

This clone was counted a single time. The gene calls are TRBV19 and TRBJ2-7; the match to TRBD2 covers 9 bases. The length of the CDR3 is 13 residues. V was pared by 5 bases and J by 7 bases, with 6 bases of the junction left unmatched. Per germline, CDR1 LNHDA and CDR2 SQIVND (reference sequence). The CDR3 here is CASSLGLAGEQYF. DNA of the CDR3: TGTGCCAGTAGTTTGGGACTAGCTGGGGAGCAGTACTTC.

The CDR3 loop reads CARGSGGGSGQPQHF. The CDR3 DNA sequence: TGTGCCAGAGGTTCAGGAGGCGGGTCAGGTCAGCCCCAGCATTTT. V and J are TRBV5-3 and TRBJ1-5, with unresolved D. TRBV5-3 is an ORF for which the function is uncertain. V was cut by 7 bases and J by 6 bases, with 20 bases left in between. The CDR3 runs 15 residues.

The V and J genes are TRBV4-1 and TRBJ2-1, with 11 bases that match TRBD1. V lost 3 bases, J lost 5 bases, and 18 bases stayed unmatched. Germline V CDR1 and CDR2: MGHRA, YSYEKL. The CDR3 covers 20 residues. Here the CDR3 reads CASSQRSLRTGTGGDNEQFF. The CDR3 DNA reads as TGCGCCAGCAGCCAGCGCAGTCTTAGGACCGGGACAGGGGGGGACAATGAGCAGTTCTTC.

This chain links TRBV27 with TRBJ1-2; unclear D gene. Germline V gene lookup returns CDR1 MNHEY and CDR2 SMNVEV (reference sequence). The length of the CDR3 is 13 residues. Trimming pared 2 bases from V and 6 bases from J, leaving 10 bases between. The CDR3 DNA sequence: TGTGCCAGCAGTTTAGGAGTTCTCGATGGCTACACCTTC. Residues: CASSLGVLDGYTF.

The gene calls are TRBV25-1 and TRBJ1-2; 9 nucleotides agree with TRBD1. This CDR3 spans 15 amino acids. V dropped 3 bases and J dropped 9; count of bases not matched to a gene: 11. The germline V gene encodes CDR1 MGHDK and CDR2 SYGVNS. The CDR3 DNA reads as TGTGCCAGCAGTGACCGGGGGGGGACAGGGCTTTGCTACACCTTC. The encoded protein is CASSDRGGTGLCYTF.

The J gene is TRBJ1-2, the V gene TRBV6-5, with 9 bases fitting TRBD1. CDR1 is MNHEY, CDR2 SVGAGI, per germline. CDR3 size: 14 residues. The junction had 5 bases not matched to a gene; V was cut back by 1 base and J by 8 bases. The CDR3 spells CASSYYDRGGGYTF. The CDR3 DNA reads TGTGCCAGCAGTTACTACGACAGGGGGGGAGGCTACACCTTC.